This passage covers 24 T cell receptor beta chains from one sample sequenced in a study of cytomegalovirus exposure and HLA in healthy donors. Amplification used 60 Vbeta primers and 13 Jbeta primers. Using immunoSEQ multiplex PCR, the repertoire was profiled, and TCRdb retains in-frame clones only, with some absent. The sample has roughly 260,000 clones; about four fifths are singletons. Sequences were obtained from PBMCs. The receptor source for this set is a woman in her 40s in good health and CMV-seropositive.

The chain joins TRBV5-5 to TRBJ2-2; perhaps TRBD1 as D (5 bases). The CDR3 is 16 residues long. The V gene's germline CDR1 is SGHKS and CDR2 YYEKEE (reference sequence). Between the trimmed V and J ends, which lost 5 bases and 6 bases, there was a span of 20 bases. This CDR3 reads CASSHQALGVAGELFF. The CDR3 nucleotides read TGTGCCAGCAGTCACCAAGCGTTAGGGGTCGCCGGGGAGCTGTTTTTT.

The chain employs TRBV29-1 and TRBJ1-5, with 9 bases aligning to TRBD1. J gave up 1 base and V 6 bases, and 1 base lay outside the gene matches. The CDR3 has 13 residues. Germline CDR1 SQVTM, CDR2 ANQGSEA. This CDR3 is CSVGTGSNQPQHF. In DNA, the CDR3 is TGCAGCGTGGGGACAGGGAGCAATCAGCCCCAGCATTTT.

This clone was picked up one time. CDR3 loop: CASTSLAERTGELFF. The CDR3 DNA reads as TGTGCCAGCACCTCTCTAGCGGAGCGCACCGGGGAGCTGTTTTTT. This chain joins TRBV7-9 and TRBJ2-2; 7 nucleotides line up with TRBD2. The length of the CDR3 is 15 residues. CDR1 and CDR2 from the germline V gene are SEHNR and FQNEAQ (reference sequence). J gave up 4 bases and V 7 bases, and 9 bases lay outside the gene matches.

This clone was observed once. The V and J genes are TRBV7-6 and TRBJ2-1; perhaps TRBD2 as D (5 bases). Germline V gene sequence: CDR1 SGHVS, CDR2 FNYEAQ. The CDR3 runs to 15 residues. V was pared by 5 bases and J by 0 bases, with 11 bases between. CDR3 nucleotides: TGTGCCAGCAGCGTAACTGGGAGCTCCTACAATGAGCAGTTCTTC. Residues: CASSVTGSSYNEQFF.

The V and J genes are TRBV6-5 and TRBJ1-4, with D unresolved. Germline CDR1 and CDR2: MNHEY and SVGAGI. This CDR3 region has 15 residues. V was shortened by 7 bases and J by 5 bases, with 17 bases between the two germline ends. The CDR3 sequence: CASTRLLGGNEKLFF. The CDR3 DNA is TGTGCCAGCACGCGGCTCCTCGGTGGGAATGAAAAACTGTTTTTT.

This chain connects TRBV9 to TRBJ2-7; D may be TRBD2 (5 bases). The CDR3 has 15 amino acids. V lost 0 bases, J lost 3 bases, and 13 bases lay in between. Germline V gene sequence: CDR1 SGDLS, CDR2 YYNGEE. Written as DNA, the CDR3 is TGTGCCAGCAGCGTAGGGCCAGAGGGAAACTACGAGCAGTACTTC. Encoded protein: CASSVGPEGNYEQYF.

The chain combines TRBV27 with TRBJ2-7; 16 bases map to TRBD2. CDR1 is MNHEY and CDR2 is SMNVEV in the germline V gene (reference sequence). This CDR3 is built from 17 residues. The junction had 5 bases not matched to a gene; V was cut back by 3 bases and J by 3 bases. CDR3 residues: CASSFSGLAGGSYEQYF. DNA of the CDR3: TGTGCCAGCAGTTTTTCGGGACTAGCGGGAGGGAGCTACGAGCAGTACTTC.

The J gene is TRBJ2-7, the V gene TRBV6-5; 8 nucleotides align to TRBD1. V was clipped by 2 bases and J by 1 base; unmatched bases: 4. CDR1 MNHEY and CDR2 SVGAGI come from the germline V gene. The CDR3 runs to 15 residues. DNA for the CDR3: TGTGCCAGCAGTTACGCCGGACAGGGATCCTACGAGCAGTACTTC. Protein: CASSYAGQGSYEQYF.

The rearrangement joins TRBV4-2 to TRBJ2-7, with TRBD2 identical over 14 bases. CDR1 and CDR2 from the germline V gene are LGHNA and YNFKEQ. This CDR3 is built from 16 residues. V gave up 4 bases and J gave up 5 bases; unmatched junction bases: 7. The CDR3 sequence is CASSLGTSGSGNEQYF. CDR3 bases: TGTGCCAGCAGCCTCGGGACTAGCGGGAGTGGGAACGAGCAGTACTTC.

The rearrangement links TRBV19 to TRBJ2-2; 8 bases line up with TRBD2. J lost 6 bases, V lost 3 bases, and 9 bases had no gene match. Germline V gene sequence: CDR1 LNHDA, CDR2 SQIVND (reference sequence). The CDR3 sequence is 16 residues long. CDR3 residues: CASSMPSGSSAGELFF. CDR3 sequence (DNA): TGTGCCAGTAGTATGCCCAGCGGGAGTTCGGCCGGGGAGCTGTTTTTT.

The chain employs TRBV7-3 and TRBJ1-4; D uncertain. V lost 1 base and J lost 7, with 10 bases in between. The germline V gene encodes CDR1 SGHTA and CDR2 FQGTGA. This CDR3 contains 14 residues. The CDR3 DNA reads TGTGCCAGCAGCTTAAGTCAGGTGACTGAAAAACTGTTTTTT. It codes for CASSLSQVTEKLFF.

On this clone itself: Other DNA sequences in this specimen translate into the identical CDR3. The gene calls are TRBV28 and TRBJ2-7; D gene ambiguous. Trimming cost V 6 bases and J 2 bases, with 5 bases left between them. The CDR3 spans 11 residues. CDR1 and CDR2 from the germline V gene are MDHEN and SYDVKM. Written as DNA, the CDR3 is TGTGCCAGCAGGACACCCTACGAGCAGTACTTC. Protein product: CASRTPYEQYF. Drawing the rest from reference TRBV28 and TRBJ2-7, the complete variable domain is DVKVTQSSRYLVKRTGEKVFLECVQDMDHENMFWYRQDPGLGLRLIYFSYDVKMKEKGDIPEGYSVSREKKERFSLILESASTNQTSMYLCASRTPYEQYFGPGTRLTVT.

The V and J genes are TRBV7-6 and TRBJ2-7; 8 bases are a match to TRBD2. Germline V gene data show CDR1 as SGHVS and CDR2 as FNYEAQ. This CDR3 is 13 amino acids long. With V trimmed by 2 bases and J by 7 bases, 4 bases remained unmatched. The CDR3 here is CASSLTSGLEQYF. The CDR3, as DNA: TGTGCCAGCAGCTTAACTAGCGGCTTGGAGCAGTACTTC.

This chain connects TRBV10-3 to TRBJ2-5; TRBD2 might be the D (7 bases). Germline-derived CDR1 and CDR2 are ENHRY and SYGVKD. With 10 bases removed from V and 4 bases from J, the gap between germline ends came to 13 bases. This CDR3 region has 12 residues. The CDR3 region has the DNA TGTGCCACGGATAGGGGGGGAGAGACCCAGTACTTC. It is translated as CATDRGGETQYF.

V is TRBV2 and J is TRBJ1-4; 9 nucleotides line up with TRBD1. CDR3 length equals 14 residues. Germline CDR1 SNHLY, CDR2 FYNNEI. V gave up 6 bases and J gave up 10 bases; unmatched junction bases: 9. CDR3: CASREQGASRKLFF. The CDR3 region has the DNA TGTGCCAGCAGAGAACAGGGGGCGAGTAGAAAACTGTTTTTT.

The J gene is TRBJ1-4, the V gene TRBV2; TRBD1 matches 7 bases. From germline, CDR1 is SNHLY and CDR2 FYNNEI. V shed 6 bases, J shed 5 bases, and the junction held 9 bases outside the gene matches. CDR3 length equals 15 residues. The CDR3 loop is CASSLQQGRNEKLFF. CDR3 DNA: TGTGCCAGCAGCCTACAACAGGGGCGGAATGAAAAACTGTTTTTT.

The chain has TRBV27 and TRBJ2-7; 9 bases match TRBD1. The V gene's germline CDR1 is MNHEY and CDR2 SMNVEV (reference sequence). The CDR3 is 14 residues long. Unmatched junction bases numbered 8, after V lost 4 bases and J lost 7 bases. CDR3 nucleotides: TGTGCCAGCAGTTCCCGACAGGGGGTTGGGGAGCAGTACTTC. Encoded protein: CASSSRQGVGEQYF.

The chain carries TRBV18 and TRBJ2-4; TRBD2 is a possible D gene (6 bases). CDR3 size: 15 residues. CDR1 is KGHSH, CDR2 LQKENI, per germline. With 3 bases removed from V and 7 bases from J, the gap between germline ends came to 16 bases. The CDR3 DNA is TGTGCCAGCTCACCTGGGGGACTCCCGGCGAACATTCAGTACTTC. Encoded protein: CASSPGGLPANIQYF.

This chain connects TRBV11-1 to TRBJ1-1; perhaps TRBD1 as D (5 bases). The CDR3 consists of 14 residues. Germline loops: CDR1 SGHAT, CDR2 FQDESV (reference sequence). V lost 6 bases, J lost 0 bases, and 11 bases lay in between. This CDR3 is CASRIPGMNTEAFF. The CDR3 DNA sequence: TGTGCCAGCAGGATCCCAGGGATGAACACTGAAGCTTTCTTT.

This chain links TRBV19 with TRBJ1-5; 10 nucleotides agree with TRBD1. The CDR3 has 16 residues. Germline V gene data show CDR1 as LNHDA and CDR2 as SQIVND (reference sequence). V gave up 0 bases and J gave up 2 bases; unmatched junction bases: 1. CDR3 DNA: TGTGCCAGTAGTATAGATGGGACAGGGGGCAATCAGCCCCAGCATTTT. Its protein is CASSIDGTGGNQPQHF.

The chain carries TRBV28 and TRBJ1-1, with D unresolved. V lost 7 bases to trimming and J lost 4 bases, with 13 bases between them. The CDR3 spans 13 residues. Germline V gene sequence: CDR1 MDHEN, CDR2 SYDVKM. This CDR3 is CASITLGVTEAFF. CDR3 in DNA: TGTGCCAGCATCACCCTGGGAGTCACTGAAGCTTTCTTT.

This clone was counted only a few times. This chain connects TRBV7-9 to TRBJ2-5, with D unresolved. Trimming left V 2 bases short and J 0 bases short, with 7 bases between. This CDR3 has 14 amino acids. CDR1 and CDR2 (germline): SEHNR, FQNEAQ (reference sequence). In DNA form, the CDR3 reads TGTGCCAGCAGCTTAATGGCAAACCAAGAGACCCAGTACTTC. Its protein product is CASSLMANQETQYF. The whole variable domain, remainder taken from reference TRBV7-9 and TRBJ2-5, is DTGVSQNPRHKITKRGQNVTFRCDPISEHNRLYWYRQTLGQGPEFLTYFQNEAQLEKSRLLSDRFSAERPKGSFSTLEIQRTEQGDSAMYLCASSLMANQETQYFGPGTRLLVL.

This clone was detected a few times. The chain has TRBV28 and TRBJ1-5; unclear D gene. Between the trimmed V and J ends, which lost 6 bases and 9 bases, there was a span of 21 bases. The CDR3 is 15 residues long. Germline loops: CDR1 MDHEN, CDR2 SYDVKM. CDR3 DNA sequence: TGTGCCAGCAGCGGAGGCGGCAGGTCTTTTCGGCCCCAGCATTTT. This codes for CASSGGGRSFRPQHF.

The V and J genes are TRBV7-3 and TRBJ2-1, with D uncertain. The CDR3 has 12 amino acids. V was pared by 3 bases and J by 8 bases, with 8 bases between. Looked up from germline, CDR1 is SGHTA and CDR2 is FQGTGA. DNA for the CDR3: TGTGCCAGCAGCTTGAAGAGAGATGAGCAGTTCTTC. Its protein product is CASSLKRDEQFF.